This TCR beta chain derives from a study of vaccination effects on CD4 cells after COVID-19. Germline V lookup: CDR1 SGHNT, CDR2 YYREEE (reference sequence). CDR3 length: 13 amino acids. V shed 2 bases and J shed 4 bases, with 9 bases lying between them. This clone was observed a few times. Its specificity is not known. The sample has other DNA sequences that encode this CDR3 too. Culture proceeded for nine to eleven days, and CD4+ T cells were then isolated. Participants were vaccinated with two doses of either the BNT162b2 or mRNA-1273 vaccine. The protocol was immunoSEQ multiplex PCR, while the TCRdb copy is restricted to in-frame clones and leaves out a portion. Among more than 60,000 clones listed, around 74% were seen once.

This TCR came from a human donor who received a COVID-19 vaccine. The material was CD4+ T cells from PBMCs cultured without peptide, obtained after COVID-19 vaccination. The chain recombines TRBV5-4 with TRBJ1-2, with a tentative D call TRBD1 (5 bases). In nucleotides, the CDR3 is TGTGCCAGCAGCTTTGGGGGGGGCTATGGCTACACCTTC. This translates into CASSFGGGYGYTF.